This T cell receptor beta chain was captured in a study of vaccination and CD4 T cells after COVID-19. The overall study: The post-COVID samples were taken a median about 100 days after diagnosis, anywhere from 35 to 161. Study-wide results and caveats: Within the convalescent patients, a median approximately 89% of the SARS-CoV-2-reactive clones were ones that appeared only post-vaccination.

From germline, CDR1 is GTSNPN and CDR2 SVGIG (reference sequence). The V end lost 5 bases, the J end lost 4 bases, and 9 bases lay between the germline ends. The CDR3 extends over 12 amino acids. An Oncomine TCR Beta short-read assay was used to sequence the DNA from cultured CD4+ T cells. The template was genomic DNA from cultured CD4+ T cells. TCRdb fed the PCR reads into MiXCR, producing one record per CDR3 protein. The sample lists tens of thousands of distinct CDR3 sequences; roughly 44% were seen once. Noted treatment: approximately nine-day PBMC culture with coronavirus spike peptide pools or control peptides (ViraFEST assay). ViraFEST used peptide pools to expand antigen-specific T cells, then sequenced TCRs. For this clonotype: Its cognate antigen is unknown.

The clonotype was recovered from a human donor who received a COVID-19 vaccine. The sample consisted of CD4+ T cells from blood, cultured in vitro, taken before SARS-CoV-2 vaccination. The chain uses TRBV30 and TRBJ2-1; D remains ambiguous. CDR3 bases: TGTGCCTGGGGCCCCGGGTACAATGAGCAGTTCTTC. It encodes CAWGPGYNEQFF. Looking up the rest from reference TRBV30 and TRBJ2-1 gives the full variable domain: SQTIHQWPATLVQPVGSPLSLECTVEGTSNPNLYWYRQAAGRGLQLLFYSVGIGQISSEVPQNLSASRPQDRQFILSSKKLLLSDSGFYLCAWGPGYNEQFFGPGTRLTVL.